This T cell receptor beta chain was captured in a study of cytomegalovirus exposure and HLA in healthy donors. Amplification used 60 Vbeta primers and 13 Jbeta primers. Assay used: immunoSEQ multiplex PCR; TCRdb lists only in-frame clones, some missing. The repertoire holds 130,000 or so clones, 60% to 85% seen once, with about 2.7% in the top ten. Broader study findings: Per published reports, the classifier diagnosed cytomegalovirus status with high specificity and sensitivity. In a later analysis, a missense DCLRE1C variant was linked to TCR beta V- and J-gene trimming.

This clone was seen only a few times. Its cognate antigen is unknown. The origin of this receptor is a woman between 40 and 55 years old in good health and CMV-seropositive. Sequenced: PBMCs.

CDR3 nucleotide sequence: TGTGCCAGCAGAGGGGGATCAGAGACCCAGTACTTC. Translated: CASRGGSETQYF. This chain connects TRBV11-3 to TRBJ2-5; the D gene is possibly TRBD1 (6 bases). This CDR3 region has 12 residues. Germline V gene sequence: CDR1 SGHNT, CDR2 YENEEA. V shed 6 bases and J shed 4 bases, with 9 bases lying between them.